The clone carrying this T cell receptor beta chain has just one count. This record belongs to a study of blood T cell repertoires in COVID-19. Across the study: PBMCs, B-cell-depleted T cells, or T cells provided the cDNA or gDNA that made up the material.

Trimming removed 2 bases from V and 7 bases from J; junction bases left unmatched: 13. The CDR3 sequence is 18 residues long. Germline lookup yields CDR1 MNHEY and CDR2 SVGEGT. Assay: immunoSEQ multiplex PCR; the TCRdb copy retains only in-frame clones and omits some. The table lists about 480,000 clones, nearly 90% of them singletons, with around 1.8% in the top ten. Participants spanned ages about 18 to 100 years and resided in roughly 26 US areas. V and J are TRBV6-2 or TRBV6-3 and TRBJ2-7, with TRBD2 matching over 14 bases. The TCR originated in a woman between 18 and 30 years old with acute COVID-19. Sequencing used PBMCs or T cells enriched from blood (not recorded which). CDR3 sequence reads: CASSYGTSGSAASGEQYF. Written as DNA, the CDR3 is TGTGCCAGCAGTTACGGGACTAGCGGGAGCGCGGCCTCGGGAGAGCAGTACTTC.